The clone carrying this T cell receptor beta chain was detected many times. Amplification used 60 V beta primers and 13 J beta primers. The table came from immunoSEQ multiplex PCR; TCRdb's copy has only in-frame clones and leaves some out. The sample carries about 73,000 clones, over 70% recorded once. This entry is derived from a study of glioma-infiltrating T cells after dendritic cell vaccination. Study information: Monocyte-derived dendritic cells, cultured approximately 7 days with IL-4 and GM-CSF, were pulsed with autologous tumor lysate. At biweekly intervals, patients got three intradermal dendritic cell vaccine injections.

The TCR was taken from a human donor with glioblastoma. The sample here was blood, taken before dendritic cell vaccination.

The DNA of the CDR3 is TGTGCCAGCAGTGAACGGAGAGCGGATCAGCCCCAGCATTTT. Encoded protein: CASSERRADQPQHF. The rearrangement joins TRBV2 to TRBJ1-5; D not certain. Germline CDR1 is SNHLY and CDR2 is FYNNEI. This CDR3 has 14 residues. The V end was cut by 2 bases, the J end by 5 bases, with 10 bases between.